This T cell receptor (beta chain) was identified during a study of T cell responses to AZD1222 COVID-19 vaccine. Study summary: Pooled in the analysis were second doses at about 4 or about 12 weeks.

Profiling relied on immunoSEQ multiplex PCR, and the TCRdb table lists in-frame clones only, not all of them. The repertoire holds about 140,000 clones, with 85% to 90% as singletons. A remark on this clone: Antigen specificity is unknown. Other nucleotide sequences from this sample produce the same CDR3.

Study observations and caveats: Clonal diversity may have been underestimated in mostly white British donors. Of the AZD1222 recipients, only 5 or 6 were seropositive at baseline.

The germline CDR1 and CDR2 sequences are MDHEN and SYDVKM. The CDR3 is made up of 13 amino acids. V was pared by 3 bases and J by 4 bases, with 9 bases between. This sequence joins TRBV28 and TRBJ1-1, with D perhaps TRBD1 (5 bases). Specimen: peripheral blood, collected on day 0 of AZD1222 vaccination. This clonotype was obtained from an adult in good health. The CDR3 loop reads CASSLGGVTEAFF. The CDR3 DNA follows: TGTGCCAGCAGTTTGGGGGGGGTCACTGAAGCTTTCTTT.